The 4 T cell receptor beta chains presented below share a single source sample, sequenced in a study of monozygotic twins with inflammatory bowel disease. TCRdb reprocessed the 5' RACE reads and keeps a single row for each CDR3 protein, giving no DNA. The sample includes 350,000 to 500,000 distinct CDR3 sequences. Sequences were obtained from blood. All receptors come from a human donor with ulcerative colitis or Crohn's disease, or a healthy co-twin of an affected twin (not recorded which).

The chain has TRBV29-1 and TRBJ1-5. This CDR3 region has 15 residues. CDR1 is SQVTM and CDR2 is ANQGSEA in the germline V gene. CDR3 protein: CSVLVGTTSNQPQHF. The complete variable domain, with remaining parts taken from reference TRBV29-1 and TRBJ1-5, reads SAVISQKPSRDICQRGTSLTIQCQVDSQVTMMFWYRQQPGQSLTLIATANQGSEATYESGFVIDKFPISRPNLTFSTLTVSNMSPEDSSIYLCSVLVGTTSNQPQHFGDGTRLSIL.

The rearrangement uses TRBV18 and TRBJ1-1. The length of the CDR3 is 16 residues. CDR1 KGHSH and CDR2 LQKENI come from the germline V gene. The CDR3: CASSLQGAGMNTEAFF. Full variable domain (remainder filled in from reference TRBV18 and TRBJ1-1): NAGVMQNPRHLVRRRGQEARLRCSPMKGHSHVYWYRQLPEEGLKFMVYLQKENIIDESGMPKERFSAEFPKEGPSILRIQQVVRGDSAAYFCASSLQGAGMNTEAFFGQGTRLTVV.

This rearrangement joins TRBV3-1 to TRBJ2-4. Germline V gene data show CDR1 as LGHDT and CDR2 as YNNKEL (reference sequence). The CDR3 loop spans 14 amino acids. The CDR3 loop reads CASSEAVAKNIQYF.

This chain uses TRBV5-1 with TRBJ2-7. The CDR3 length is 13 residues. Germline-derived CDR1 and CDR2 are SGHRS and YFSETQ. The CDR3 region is CASSLSISYEQYF.